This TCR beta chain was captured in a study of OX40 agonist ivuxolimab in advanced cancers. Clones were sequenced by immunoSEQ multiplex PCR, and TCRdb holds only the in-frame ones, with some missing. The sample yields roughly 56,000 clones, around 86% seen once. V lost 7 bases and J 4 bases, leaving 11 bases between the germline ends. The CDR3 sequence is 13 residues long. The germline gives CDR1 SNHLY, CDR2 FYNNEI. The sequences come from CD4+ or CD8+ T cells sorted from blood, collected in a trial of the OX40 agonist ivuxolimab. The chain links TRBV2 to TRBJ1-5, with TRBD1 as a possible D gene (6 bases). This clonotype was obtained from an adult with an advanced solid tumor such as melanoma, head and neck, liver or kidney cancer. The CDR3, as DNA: TGTGCCAGCAATTTTCAGGGGAATCAGCCCCAGCATTTT. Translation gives CASNFQGNQPQHF.